Listed below are T cell receptor beta chains from one sample, sequenced in a study of PD-L1 blockade in urothelial cancer. The assay was immunoSEQ multiplex PCR, and TCRdb's table has in-frame clones only and misses some. The top ten clones hold roughly 3.9% of a sample with 45,000 to 50,000 clones, around 88% of them seen once. Sequencing was performed on PBMCs, taken around atezolizumab (anti-PD-L1) treatment. The receptors stem from an elderly man with urothelial cancer. The CDR3 runs from the conserved cysteine through the conserved F or W. Each record gives: D gene, V gene, clone size, J gene, CDR3 protein, CDR3 DNA. The D gene is left open where the match is weak. Where a row states a size, it is once, few, many or the class of an expanded clone; other rows omit it.

d_gene: .
v_gene: TRBV7-8
abundance: .
j_gene: TRBJ1-2
CDR3aa: CASSLARTADGYTF
CDR3nt: TGTGCCAGCAGCTTAGCGCGGACAGCCGATGGCTACACCTTC

d_gene: TRBD2
v_gene: TRBV10-1
abundance: .
j_gene: TRBJ2-1
CDR3aa: CASSESTSGIYNEQFF
CDR3nt: TGCGCCAGCAGTGAGTCCACTAGCGGGATATACAATGAGCAGTTCTTC

d_gene: .
v_gene: TRBV7-2
abundance: .
j_gene: TRBJ2-5
CDR3aa: CASSFLAPPGETQYF
CDR3nt: TGTGCCAGCAGCTTTCTAGCACCCCCTGGAGAGACCCAGTACTTC

d_gene: TRBD1
v_gene: TRBV9
abundance: .
j_gene: TRBJ1-1
CDR3aa: CASSNPGGLGAFF
CDR3nt: TGTGCCAGCAGCAACCCAGGGGGATTGGGGGCTTTCTTT

d_gene: TRBD1
v_gene: TRBV6-1
abundance: .
j_gene: TRBJ2-3
CDR3aa: CASTPGQGATDTQYF
CDR3nt: TGTGCCAGCACCCCGGGACAGGGAGCCACAGATACGCAGTATTTT

d_gene: .
v_gene: TRBV28
abundance: .
j_gene: TRBJ2-7
CDR3aa: CASSPSPFSEQYF
CDR3nt: TGTGCCAGCAGTCCCTCTCCGTTCAGCGAGCAGTACTTC

d_gene: TRBD1
v_gene: TRBV11-2
abundance: once
j_gene: TRBJ1-2
CDR3aa: CASSLDPHSGGYNYGYTF
CDR3nt: TGTGCCAGCAGCTTAGATCCTCACTCAGGGGGCTATAACTATGGCTACACCTTC

d_gene: TRBD2
v_gene: TRBV2
abundance: .
j_gene: TRBJ2-1
CDR3aa: CASSESRTGGTYNEQFF
CDR3nt: TGTGCCAGCAGTGAGTCCCGAACGGGAGGGACCTACAATGAGCAGTTCTTC

d_gene: .
v_gene: TRBV19
abundance: once
j_gene: TRBJ1-5
CDR3aa: CASSIQGSRNQPQHF
CDR3nt: TGTGCCAGTAGTATACAGGGTTCAAGGAATCAGCCCCAGCATTTT

d_gene: TRBD1
v_gene: TRBV6-5
abundance: .
j_gene: TRBJ1-2
CDR3aa: CASRVRGSVNYGYTF
CDR3nt: TGTGCCAGCAGAGTCAGGGGGAGCGTTAACTATGGCTACACCTTC

d_gene: TRBD2
v_gene: TRBV11-2
abundance: few
j_gene: TRBJ2-1
CDR3aa: CASRLAAYNEQFF
CDR3nt: TGTGCCAGCAGGCTAGCGGCTTACAATGAGCAGTTCTTC

d_gene: TRBD1
v_gene: TRBV7-9
abundance: .
j_gene: TRBJ2-7
CDR3aa: CASSLGGPPGQVSYEQYF
CDR3nt: TGTGCCAGCAGCTTAGGGGGGCCCCCGGGACAGGTGTCCTACGAGCAGTACTTC

d_gene: TRBD1
v_gene: TRBV7-7
abundance: .
j_gene: TRBJ2-7
CDR3aa: CASSSGTGVSYEQYF
CDR3nt: TGTGCCAGCAGCTCCGGGACAGGGGTCTCCTACGAGCAGTACTTC

d_gene: .
v_gene: TRBV13
abundance: .
j_gene: TRBJ1-1
CDR3aa: CASCRGGDTEAFF
CDR3nt: TGTGCCAGCTGCCGTGGGGGGGACACTGAAGCTTTCTTT

d_gene: .
v_gene: TRBV18
abundance: once
j_gene: TRBJ1-5
CDR3aa: CASSQSWGHENQPQHF
CDR3nt: TGTGCCAGCTCCCAGAGTTGGGGGCATGAAAATCAGCCCCAGCATTTT

d_gene: .
v_gene: TRBV7-9
abundance: .
j_gene: TRBJ2-1
CDR3aa: CASSLPPPSGRYFF
CDR3nt: TGTGCCAGCAGCTTACCACCTCCCAGCGGGCGATACTTCTTC

d_gene: .
v_gene: TRBV28
abundance: .
j_gene: TRBJ1-5
CDR3aa: CASSQVQVITSGPQHF
CDR3nt: TGTGCCAGCAGCCAAGTACAAGTCATAACTAGCGGGCCCCAGCATTTT

d_gene: .
v_gene: TRBV12-2
abundance: .
j_gene: TRBJ2-1
CDR3aa: CASRLARGTSSYNEQFF
CDR3nt: TGTGCAAGTCGCTTAGCGCGTGGGACAAGCTCCTACAATGAGCAGTTCTTC